The T cell receptor (beta chain) described here comes from a study of blood T cell repertoires in COVID-19. As for the study in general: The United States, Italy and Spain provided the acute and convalescent COVID-19 samples. PBMCs, B-cell-depleted T cells, or T cells were the source of the cDNA or gDNA that made up the material.

This clone was seen only a few times. How the authors handled the data: Estimates of nucleated cell counts were drawn from the amplification of reference gene primers. Using immunoSEQ multiplex PCR, the repertoire was profiled, and TCRdb retains in-frame clones only, with some absent. For V, J and clone size, that table is used; D and trimming come from the DNA. Of around 75,000 clones listed, 79% are singletons. The sample taken for sequencing was peripheral blood. This TCR came from a woman of 80 years or more with active or convalescent COVID-19.

In nucleotides, the CDR3 is TGTGCCAGCTCACCCGACGAGGGGCCCCAGCATTTT. Amino acids: CASSPDEGPQHF. The V call is TRBV18, the J call TRBJ1-5, with D uncertain. The CDR3 contains 12 residues. The germline V and J ends were trimmed by 3 bases and 9 bases, with 9 bases remaining between them. Germline values: CDR1 KGHSH, CDR2 LQKENI.